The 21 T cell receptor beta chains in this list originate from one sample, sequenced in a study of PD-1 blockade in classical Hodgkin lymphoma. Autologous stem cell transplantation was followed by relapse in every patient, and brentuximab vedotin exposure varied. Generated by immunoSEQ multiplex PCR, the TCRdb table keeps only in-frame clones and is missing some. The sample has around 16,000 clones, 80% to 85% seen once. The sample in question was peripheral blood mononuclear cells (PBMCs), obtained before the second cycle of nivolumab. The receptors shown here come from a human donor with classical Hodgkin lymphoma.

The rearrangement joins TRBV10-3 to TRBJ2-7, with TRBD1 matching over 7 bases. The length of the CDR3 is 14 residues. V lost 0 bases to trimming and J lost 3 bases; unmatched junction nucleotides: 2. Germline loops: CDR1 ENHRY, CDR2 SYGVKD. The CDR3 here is CAISESGTVYEQYF. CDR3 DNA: TGTGCCATCAGTGAGTCCGGGACAGTCTACGAGCAGTACTTC.

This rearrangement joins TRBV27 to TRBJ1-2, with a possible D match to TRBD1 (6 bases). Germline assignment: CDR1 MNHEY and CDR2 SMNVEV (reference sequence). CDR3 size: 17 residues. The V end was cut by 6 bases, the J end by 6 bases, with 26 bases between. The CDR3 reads CASSLIGGGQGSDGYTF. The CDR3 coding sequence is TGTGCCAGCAGCCTTATCGGGGGGGGGCAGGGTAGCGATGGCTACACCTTC.

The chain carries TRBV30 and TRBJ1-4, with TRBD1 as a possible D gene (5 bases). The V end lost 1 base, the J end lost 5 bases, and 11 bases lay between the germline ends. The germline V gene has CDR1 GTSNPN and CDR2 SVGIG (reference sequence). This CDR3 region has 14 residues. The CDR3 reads CAWSGGRSNEKLFF. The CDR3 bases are TGTGCCTGGAGTGGGGGACGGTCAAATGAAAAACTGTTTTTT. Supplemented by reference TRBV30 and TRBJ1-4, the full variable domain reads SQTIHQWPATLVQPVGSPLSLECTVEGTSNPNLYWYRQAAGRGLQLLFYSVGIGQISSEVPQNLSASRPQDRQFILSSKKLLLSDSGFYLCAWSGGRSNEKLFFGSGTQLSVL.

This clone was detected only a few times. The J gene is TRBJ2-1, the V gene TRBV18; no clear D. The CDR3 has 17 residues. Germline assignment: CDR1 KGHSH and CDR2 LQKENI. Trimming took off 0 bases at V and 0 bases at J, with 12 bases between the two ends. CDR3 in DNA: TGTGCCAGCTCACCACCGAACCCGGCGAGCTCCTACAATGAGCAGTTCTTC. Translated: CASSPPNPASSYNEQFF.

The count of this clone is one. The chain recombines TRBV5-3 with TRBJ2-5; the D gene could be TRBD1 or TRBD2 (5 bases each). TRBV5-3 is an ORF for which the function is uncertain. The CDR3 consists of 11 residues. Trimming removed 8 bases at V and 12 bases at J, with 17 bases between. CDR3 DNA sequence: TGTGCCAGTACAAACCGGGACGACAAGTACTTC. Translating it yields CASTNRDDKYF.

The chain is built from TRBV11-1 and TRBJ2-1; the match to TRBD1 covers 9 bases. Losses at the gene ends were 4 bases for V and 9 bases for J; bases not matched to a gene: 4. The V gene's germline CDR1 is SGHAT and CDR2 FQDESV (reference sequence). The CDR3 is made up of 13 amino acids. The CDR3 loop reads CASSSQQGAEQFF. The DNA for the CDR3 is TGTGCCAGCAGCTCTCAACAGGGGGCTGAGCAGTTCTTC.

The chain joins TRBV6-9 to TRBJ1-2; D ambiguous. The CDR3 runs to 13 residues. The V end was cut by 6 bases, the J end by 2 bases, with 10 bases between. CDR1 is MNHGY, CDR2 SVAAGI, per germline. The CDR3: CASSLSGNYGYTF. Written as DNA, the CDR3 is TGTGCCAGCAGCCTGAGTGGAAACTATGGCTACACCTTC.

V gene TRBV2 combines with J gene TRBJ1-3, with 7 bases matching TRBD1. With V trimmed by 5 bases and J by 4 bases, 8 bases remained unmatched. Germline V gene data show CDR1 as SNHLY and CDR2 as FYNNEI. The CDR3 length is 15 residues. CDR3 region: CASSRGDSQGNTIYF. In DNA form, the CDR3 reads TGTGCCAGCAGTCGCGGGGACAGTCAAGGAAACACCATATATTTT.

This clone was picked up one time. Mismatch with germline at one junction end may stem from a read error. CDR3 nucleotides: TGTGCCAGCAGTTCGACTAGGGGCTACTACGAGCAGTACTTC. This encodes CASSSTRGYYEQYF. This sequence joins TRBV4-1 and TRBJ2-7; D perhaps matches TRBD2 (6 bases). The length of the CDR3 is 14 residues. Looked up from germline, CDR1 is MGHRA and CDR2 is YSYEKL.

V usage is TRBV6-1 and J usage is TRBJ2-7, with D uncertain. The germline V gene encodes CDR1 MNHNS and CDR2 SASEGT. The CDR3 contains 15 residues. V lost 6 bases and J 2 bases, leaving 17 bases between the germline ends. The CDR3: CASSPYTVGPYEQYF. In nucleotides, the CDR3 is TGTGCCAGCAGCCCTTACACCGTCGGGCCCTACGAGCAGTACTTC.

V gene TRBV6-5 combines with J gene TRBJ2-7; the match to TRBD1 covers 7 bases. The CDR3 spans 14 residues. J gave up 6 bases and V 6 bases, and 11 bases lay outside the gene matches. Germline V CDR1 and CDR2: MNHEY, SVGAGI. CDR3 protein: CASRTGIGMAEQYF. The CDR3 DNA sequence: TGTGCCAGCAGGACAGGGATAGGAATGGCCGAGCAGTACTTC.

The CDR3 coding sequence is TGTGCCAGCTCCCGGCAGGTGGAAAATTCACCCCTCCACTTT. Its translation is CASSRQVENSPLHF. This sequence joins TRBV10-3 and TRBJ1-6, with D unclear. V was pared by 10 bases and J by 7 bases, with 17 bases between. The CDR3 is 14 amino acids. In germline, CDR1 is ENHRY, CDR2 SYGVKD.

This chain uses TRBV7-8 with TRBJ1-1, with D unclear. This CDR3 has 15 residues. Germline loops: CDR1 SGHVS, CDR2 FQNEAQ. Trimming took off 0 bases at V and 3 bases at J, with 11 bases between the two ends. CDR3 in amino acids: CASSLAGFPDTEAFF. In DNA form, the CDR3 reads TGTGCCAGCAGCTTAGCAGGGTTTCCGGACACTGAAGCTTTCTTT.

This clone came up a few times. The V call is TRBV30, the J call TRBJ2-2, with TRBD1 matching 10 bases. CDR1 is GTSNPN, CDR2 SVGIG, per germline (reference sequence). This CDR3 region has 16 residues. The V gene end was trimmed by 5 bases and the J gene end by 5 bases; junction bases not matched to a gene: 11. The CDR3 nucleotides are TGTGCCTGGGGCCGGGACAGGGGAGGGGGAACCGGGGAGCTGTTTTTT. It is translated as CAWGRDRGGGTGELFF.

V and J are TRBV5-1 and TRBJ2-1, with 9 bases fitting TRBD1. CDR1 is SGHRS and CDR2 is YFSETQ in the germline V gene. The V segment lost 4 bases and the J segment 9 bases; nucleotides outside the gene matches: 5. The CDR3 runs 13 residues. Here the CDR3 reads CASSPDRGSEQFF. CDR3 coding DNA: TGCGCCAGCAGCCCCGACAGGGGGAGTGAGCAGTTCTTC.

The DNA of the CDR3 is TGTGCCAGCAGCTTACGGCGCGGAGAGACCCAGTACTTC. This translates into CASSLRRGETQYF. V gene TRBV7-6 combines with J gene TRBJ2-5, with D unclear. This CDR3 contains 13 residues. V was clipped by 2 bases and J by 4 bases, with 8 bases between them. Germline CDR1 and CDR2: SGHVS and FNYEAQ.

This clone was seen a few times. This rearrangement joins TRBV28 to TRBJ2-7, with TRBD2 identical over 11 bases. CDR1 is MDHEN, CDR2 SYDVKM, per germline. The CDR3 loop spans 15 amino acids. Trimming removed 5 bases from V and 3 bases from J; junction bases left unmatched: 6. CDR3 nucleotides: TGTGCCAGCAGTGCTTTAGCGGGAGGGCTCTACGAGCAGTACTTC. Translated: CASSALAGGLYEQYF.

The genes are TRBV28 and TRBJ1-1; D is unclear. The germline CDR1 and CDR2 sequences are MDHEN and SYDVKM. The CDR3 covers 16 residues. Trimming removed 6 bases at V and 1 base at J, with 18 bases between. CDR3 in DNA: TGTGCCAGCAGACTCATGGCGGGAGGCGGGAACACTGAAGCTTTCTTT. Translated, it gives CASRLMAGGGNTEAFF.

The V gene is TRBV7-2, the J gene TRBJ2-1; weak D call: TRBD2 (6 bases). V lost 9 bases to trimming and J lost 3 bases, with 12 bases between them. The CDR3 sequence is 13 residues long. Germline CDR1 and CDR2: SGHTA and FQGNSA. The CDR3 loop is CASRGFRYNEQFF. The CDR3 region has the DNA TGTGCCAGTCGGGGGTTCCGCTACAATGAGCAGTTCTTC. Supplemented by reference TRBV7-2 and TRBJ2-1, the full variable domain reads GAGVSQSPSNKVTEKGKDVELRCDPISGHTALYWYRQSLGQGLEFLIYFQGNSAPDKSGLPSDRFSAERTGGSVSTLTIQRTQQEDSAVYLCASRGFRYNEQFFGPGTRLTVL.

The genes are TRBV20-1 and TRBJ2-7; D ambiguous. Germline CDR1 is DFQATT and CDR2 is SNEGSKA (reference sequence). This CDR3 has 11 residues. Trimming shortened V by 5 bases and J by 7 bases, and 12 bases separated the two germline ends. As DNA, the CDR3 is TGCAGTGCTGATACTGGTTTGGAGCAGTACTTC. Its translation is CSADTGLEQYF.

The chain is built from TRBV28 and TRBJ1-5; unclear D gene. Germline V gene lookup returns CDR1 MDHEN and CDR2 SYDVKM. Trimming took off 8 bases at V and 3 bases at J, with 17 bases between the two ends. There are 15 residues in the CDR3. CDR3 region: CASSRSGRHNQPQHF. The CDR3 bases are TGTGCCAGCTCCCGTTCGGGCAGGCACAATCAGCCCCAGCATTTT.